Detailed here is one T cell receptor (beta chain). Its antigen remains unknown. The sample comes from a study of T-cell memory formation after mild COVID-19. The wider study: Largely donor-specific sequence clusters came from a couple of donors. Findings and caveats of the study: Clones shrinking between day 15 and 85 showed a balanced CD4/CD8 split, and those that grew later tilted toward CD4+. Cross-reactive memory apparently joined, as some responding clones appeared in pre-infection memory.

This CDR3 comprises 13 residues. Between the trimmed V and J ends, which lost 2 bases and 6 bases, there was a span of 11 bases. Germline V gene sequence: CDR1 SGHDT, CDR2 YYEEEE. With constant-segment primers, 5'RACE yielded cDNA libraries of TCR alpha and TCR beta that carried sample barcodes and UMIs. TCRdb reanalysed the 5' RACE reads using MiXCR and keeps one entry per CDR3 protein. The sample has about 340,000 distinct CDR3 sequences; 10% to 15% are singletons. V usage is TRBV5-6 and J usage is TRBJ2-5, with D perhaps given as TRBD1 or TRBD2 (5 bases each). The source material was PBMCs or a T cell subset sorted from them (not recorded which). This TCR came from a man aged 18 to 29 who had mild COVID-19 (a few samples of this study predate the infection). Cell type and time point are not known. The CDR3 region has the DNA TGTGCCAGCAGCTTTGGGGGTTGGAAGACCCAGTACTTC. Its translation: CASSFGGWKTQYF.